Listed below are T cell receptor beta chains from one sample, sequenced in a study of early T cells in non-severe SARS-CoV-2 infection. TCRdb fed the 5' RACE reads into MiXCR, producing one record per CDR3 protein. The sample consists of about 50,000 distinct CDR3 sequences, about a tenth of them appearing once. The sample taken for sequencing was whole blood. Receptor source: an adult who was a healthcare worker with PCR-confirmed SARS-CoV-2 infection or an uninfected control (not recorded which). The CDR3 runs from the conserved cysteine through the conserved F or W. Fields, in order: CDR3 protein, V gene, clone size, J gene. Where a row states a size, it is once, few, many or the class of an expanded clone; other rows omit it.

CDR3: CASSLVGTSNTGELFF
V: TRBV7-2
size: few
J: TRBJ2-2

CDR3: CASTTDPGPEQYF
V: TRBV7-2
size: many
J: TRBJ2-7

CDR3: CASSQVARSSYEQYF
V: TRBV3-1
size: many
J: TRBJ2-7

CDR3: CASSVGLARNNEQFF
V: TRBV9
size: .
J: TRBJ2-1

CDR3: CSARAPPGRGTYNEQFF
V: TRBV20-1
size: few
J: TRBJ2-1

CDR3: CASSYPRQGGTGELFF
V: TRBV6-5
size: many
J: TRBJ2-2

CDR3: CASTFTGANVLTF
V: TRBV2
size: .
J: TRBJ2-6

CDR3: CASSVLAGVRFSYNEQFF
V: TRBV19
size: .
J: TRBJ2-1

CDR3: CSVVGTGDYEQYF
V: TRBV29-1
size: .
J: TRBJ2-7

CDR3: CASSGRTSGRAISGNEQFF
V: TRBV7-2
size: few
J: TRBJ2-1

CDR3: CASSRGAADNTEAFF
V: TRBV5-1
size: large
J: TRBJ1-1

CDR3: CASSEMGLERNEQYF
V: TRBV2
size: many
J: TRBJ2-7

CDR3: CASSPISGEQYF
V: TRBV3-1
size: medium-sized
J: TRBJ2-7

CDR3: CASSPEGAGELFF
V: TRBV5-5
size: .
J: TRBJ2-2

CDR3: CASSLTDYEQFF
V: TRBV12-3/TRBV12-4
size: many
J: TRBJ2-1

CDR3: CASSPPASPSTDTQYF
V: TRBV18
size: few
J: TRBJ2-3

CDR3: CASSPAAYNEQFF
V: TRBV5-5
size: .
J: TRBJ2-1

CDR3: CASHYNPGQQETQYF
V: TRBV6-2/TRBV6-3
size: few
J: TRBJ2-5

CDR3: CASSRQGISSYNEQFF
V: TRBV7-9
size: many
J: TRBJ2-1

CDR3: CASSPGVADYNEQFF
V: TRBV11-2
size: many
J: TRBJ2-1

CDR3: CASSGSGANVLTF
V: TRBV9
size: few
J: TRBJ2-6

CDR3: CASSVGIGANGYTF
V: TRBV9
size: many
J: TRBJ1-2

CDR3: CSVVTGQRSSYEQYF
V: TRBV29-1
size: few
J: TRBJ2-7

CDR3: CTWPDEQYF
V: TRBV29-1
size: medium-sized
J: TRBJ2-7

CDR3: CASSQDASAYEQYF
V: TRBV5-1
size: many
J: TRBJ2-7

CDR3: CASSQDPTSRYNEQFF
V: TRBV3-1
size: medium-sized
J: TRBJ2-1

CDR3: CASSLEQGSEAFF
V: TRBV11-3
size: many
J: TRBJ1-1

CDR3: CASSYPWGMTSYEQYF
V: TRBV28
size: many
J: TRBJ2-7

CDR3: CASSSTREAFF
V: TRBV28
size: few
J: TRBJ1-1

CDR3: CASSLLRGYEQYF
V: TRBV7-2
size: many
J: TRBJ2-7

CDR3: CASSNQETQYF
V: TRBV11-2
size: many
J: TRBJ2-5

CDR3: CASSRSGSRGNTIYF
V: TRBV11-2
size: .
J: TRBJ1-3

CDR3: CSAPGLAGGPGEQYF
V: TRBV20-1
size: many
J: TRBJ2-7

CDR3: CAWTNGGTLSYTF
V: TRBV30
size: few
J: TRBJ1-2

CDR3: CASSAERAGATVEQYF
V: TRBV7-2
size: many
J: TRBJ2-7

CDR3: CASSVGMSQGGEAFF
V: TRBV9
size: many
J: TRBJ1-1